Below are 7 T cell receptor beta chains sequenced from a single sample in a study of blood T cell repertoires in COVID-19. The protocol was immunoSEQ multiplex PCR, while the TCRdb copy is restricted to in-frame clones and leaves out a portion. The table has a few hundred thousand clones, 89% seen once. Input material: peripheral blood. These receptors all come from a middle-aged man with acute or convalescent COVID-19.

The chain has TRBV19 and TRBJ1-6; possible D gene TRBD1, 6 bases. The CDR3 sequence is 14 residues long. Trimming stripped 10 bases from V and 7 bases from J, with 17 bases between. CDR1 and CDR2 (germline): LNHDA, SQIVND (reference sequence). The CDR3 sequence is CATAPRTENSPLHF. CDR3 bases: TGTGCCACCGCCCCAAGGACAGAGAATTCACCCCTCCACTTT. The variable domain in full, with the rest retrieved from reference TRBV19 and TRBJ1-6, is DGGITQSPKYLFRKEGQNVTLSCEQNLNHDAMYWYRQDPGQGLRLIYYSQIVNDFQKGDIAEGYSVSREKKESFPLTVTSAQKNPTAFYLCATAPRTENSPLHFGNGTRLTVT.

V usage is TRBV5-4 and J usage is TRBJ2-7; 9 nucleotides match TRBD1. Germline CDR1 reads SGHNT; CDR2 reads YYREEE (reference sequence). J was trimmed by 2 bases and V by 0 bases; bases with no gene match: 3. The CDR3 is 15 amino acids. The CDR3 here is CASSLGGQGAYEQYF. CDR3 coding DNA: TGTGCCAGCAGCTTGGGGGGACAGGGAGCCTACGAGCAGTACTTC.

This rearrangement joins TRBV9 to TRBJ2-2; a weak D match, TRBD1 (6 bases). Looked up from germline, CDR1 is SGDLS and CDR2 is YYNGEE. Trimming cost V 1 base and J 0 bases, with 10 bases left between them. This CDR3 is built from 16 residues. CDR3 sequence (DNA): TGTGCCAGCAGCGTATTAAGGACAGCGAACACCGGGGAGCTGTTTTTT. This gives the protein CASSVLRTANTGELFF.

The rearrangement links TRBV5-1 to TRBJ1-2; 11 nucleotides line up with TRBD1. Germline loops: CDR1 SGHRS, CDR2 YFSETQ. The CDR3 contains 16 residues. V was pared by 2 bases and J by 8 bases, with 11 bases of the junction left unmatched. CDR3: CASSFEGRGQGVGYTF. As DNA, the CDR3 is TGCGCCAGCAGCTTCGAAGGCAGGGGACAGGGGGTCGGCTACACCTTC.

CDR3 sequence (DNA): TGTGCCAGCAGCTTAAATGCGGGGACCGAGCAGTACTTC. It yields the protein CASSLNAGTEQYF. This sequence joins TRBV7-9 and TRBJ2-7; D is perhaps TRBD2 (6 bases). The CDR3 loop spans 13 amino acids. V was pared by 2 bases and J by 6 bases, with 11 bases between. Germline V CDR1 and CDR2: SEHNR, FQNEAQ (reference sequence).

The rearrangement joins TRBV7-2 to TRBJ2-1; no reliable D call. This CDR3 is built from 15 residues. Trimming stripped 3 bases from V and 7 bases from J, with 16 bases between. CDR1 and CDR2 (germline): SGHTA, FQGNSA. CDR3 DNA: TGTGCCAGCAGCTTCGCCGACCTCCCGCGGAATGAGCAGTTCTTC. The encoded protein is CASSFADLPRNEQFF.

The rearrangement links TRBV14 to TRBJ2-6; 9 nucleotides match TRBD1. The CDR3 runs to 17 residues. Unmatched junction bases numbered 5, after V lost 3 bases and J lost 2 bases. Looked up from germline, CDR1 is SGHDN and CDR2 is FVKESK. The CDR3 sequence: CASSHGQGFPGANVLTF. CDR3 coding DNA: TGTGCCAGCAGCCATGGACAGGGGTTCCCTGGGGCCAACGTCCTGACTTTC.